This TCR beta chain derives from a study of T cells after yellow fever vaccination. Study-wide points: Post-booster reappearance was seen for most primary-vaccination clones (roughly 97% CD4, about 90% CD8).

Germline V gene sequence: CDR1 SGHVS, CDR2 FQNEAQ. V shed 3 bases, J shed 1 base, and the junction held 2 bases outside the gene matches. The CDR3 sequence is 16 residues long. For this clonotype: Its target is unknown.

In making TCR cDNA, 5'RACE template switching added a universal primer site and UMIs to it. TCRdb analysed the 5' RACE reads with MiXCR anew, one entry per CDR3 protein. The sample consists of some 560,000 distinct CDR3 sequences, 15% to 20% of them appearing once. The starting material was PBMCs, obtained 15 days after the yellow fever booster vaccination. The chain couples TRBV7-8 to TRBJ2-2, with 10 bases lining up with TRBD2. The TCR was taken from a man aged 25-45 years who received the YFV17D yellow fever vaccine. The CDR3 nucleotides read TGTGCCAGCAGCTTTCGACTAGCGGGGAACACCGGGGAGCTGTTTTTT. This sequence encodes CASSFRLAGNTGELFF.